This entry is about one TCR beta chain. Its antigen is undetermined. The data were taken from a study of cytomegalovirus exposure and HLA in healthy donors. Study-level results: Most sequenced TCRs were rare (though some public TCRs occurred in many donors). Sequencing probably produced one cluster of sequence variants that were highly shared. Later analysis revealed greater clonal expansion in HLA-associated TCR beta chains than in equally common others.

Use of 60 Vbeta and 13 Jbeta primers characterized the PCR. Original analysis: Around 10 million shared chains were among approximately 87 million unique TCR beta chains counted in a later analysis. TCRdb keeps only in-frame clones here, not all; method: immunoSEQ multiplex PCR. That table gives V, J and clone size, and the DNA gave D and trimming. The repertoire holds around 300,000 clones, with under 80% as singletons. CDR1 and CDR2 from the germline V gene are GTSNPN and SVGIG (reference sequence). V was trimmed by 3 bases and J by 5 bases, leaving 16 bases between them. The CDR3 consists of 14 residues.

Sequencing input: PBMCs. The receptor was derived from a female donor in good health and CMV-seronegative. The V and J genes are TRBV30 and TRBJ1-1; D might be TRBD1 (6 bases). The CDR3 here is CAWSHTGFRTEAFF. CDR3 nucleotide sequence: TGTGCCTGGAGCCATACAGGGTTTAGGACTGAAGCTTTCTTT.